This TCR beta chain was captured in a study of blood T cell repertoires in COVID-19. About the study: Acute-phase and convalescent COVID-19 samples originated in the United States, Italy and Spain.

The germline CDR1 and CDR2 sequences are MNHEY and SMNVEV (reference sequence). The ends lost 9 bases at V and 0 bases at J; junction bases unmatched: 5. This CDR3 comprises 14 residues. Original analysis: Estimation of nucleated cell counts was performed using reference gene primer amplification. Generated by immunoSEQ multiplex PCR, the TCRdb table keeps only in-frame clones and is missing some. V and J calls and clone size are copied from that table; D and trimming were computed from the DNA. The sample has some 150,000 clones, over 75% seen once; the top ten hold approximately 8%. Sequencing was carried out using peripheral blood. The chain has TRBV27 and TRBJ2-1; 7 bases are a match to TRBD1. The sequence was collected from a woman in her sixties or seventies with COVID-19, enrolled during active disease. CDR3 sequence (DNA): TGTGCCAGTACGTGGGACAGCTCCTACAATGAGCAGTTCTTC. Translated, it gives CASTWDSSYNEQFF.